Following are 4 T cell receptor beta chains from one sample sequenced in a study of cytomegalovirus exposure and HLA in healthy donors. This PCR relied on a set of 60 Vbeta primers and 13 Jbeta primers. Sequenced by immunoSEQ multiplex PCR; TCRdb stores in-frame clones only, minus some. This table holds more than 150,000 clones, 80% found once. Sequencing input: PBMCs. These receptors originate from a boy younger than 18 in good health and CMV-seronegative.

The chain employs TRBV5-1 and TRBJ1-5; 8 bases agree with TRBD1. The CDR3 runs 15 residues. V lost 2 bases and J lost 9; bases outside the gene matches: 10. Germline V gene sequence: CDR1 SGHRS, CDR2 YFSETQ. The CDR3 spells CASSFGTGSFWPQHF. CDR3 nucleotides: TGCGCCAGCAGCTTCGGGACAGGCAGTTTTTGGCCCCAGCATTTT.

V and J are TRBV7-9 and TRBJ1-1, with 7 bases that match TRBD1. V lost 5 bases, J lost 1 base, and 4 bases stayed unmatched. Germline assignment: CDR1 SEHNR and CDR2 FQNEAQ (reference sequence). CDR3 length equals 14 residues. The CDR3 loop is CASSTQGKNTEAFF. The DNA of the CDR3 is TGTGCCAGCAGCACACAGGGGAAGAACACTGAAGCTTTCTTT.

The rearrangement links TRBV15 to TRBJ2-3; possible D gene TRBD1, 6 bases. V lost 10 bases to trimming and J lost 0 bases, with 11 bases between them. The germline V gene encodes CDR1 LNHNV and CDR2 YYDKDF (reference sequence). The CDR3 consists of 13 residues. CDR3 sequence (DNA): TGTGCCAGCAAAACAGGGAGCACAGATACGCAGTATTTT. Translating it yields CASKTGSTDTQYF.

This chain joins TRBV10-3 and TRBJ2-5; D might be TRBD2 (5 bases). The DNA end is a closer match to TRBJ2-7, so the J assignment may be wrong. Per the germline V gene, CDR1 is ENHRY and CDR2 is SYGVKD. The CDR3 is made up of 14 amino acids. The chain's CDR3 is CAISESAGAYEQYF. In nucleotides, the CDR3 is TGTGCCATCAGTGAGTCTGCGGGCGCCTACGAGCAGTACTTC.